This T cell receptor (beta chain) comes out of a study of T cell responses to AZD1222 COVID-19 vaccine. V was pared by 1 base and J by 2 bases, with 10 bases between. Germline V lookup: CDR1 LNHDA, CDR2 SQIVND (reference sequence). CDR3 length equals 15 residues. Data came from immunoSEQ multiplex PCR; TCRdb stores just in-frame clones and leaves some out. This table has almost 50,000 clones, 65% to 85% appearing once. General study points: Spike-wide vaccine-associated CD4 TCRs dominated at 160-218 and 743-854. No repertoire was sampled before or during the peak T cell response, only after it. Following two doses of AZD1222, Spike-specific TCR breadth and depth rose.

A few counts support this clone. Antigen specificity is unknown. Sequenced material: peripheral blood, taken on day 0 of MenACWY control vaccination. The sequence derives from an adult in good health. This chain joins TRBV19 and TRBJ2-3; weak D call: TRBD1 (5 bases). This CDR3 reads CASSIGLGVTDTQYF. The CDR3 DNA sequence: TGTGCCAGTAGTATAGGGCTAGGGGTCACAGATACGCAGTATTTT.